These T cell receptor beta chains were read from a single sample in a study of human T cells and chemical hapten exposure. One entry per CDR3 protein results from TCRdb running MiXCR on the RACE reads. This sample has 300,000 to 400,000 distinct CDR3 sequences, with 4% to 6% found just once. The material sequenced was whole blood, taken in connection with sensitization to the hapten diphenylcyclopropenone (DPC). These receptors came from a woman between 50 and 59 years old with alopecia areata. Some clones in this sample may be carry-over from other donors' samples. Each CDR3 is given with its conserved first and last residue. Fields, in order: V gene, D gene, clone size, J gene, CDR3 DNA, CDR3 protein. D genes are given only for firm matches. Where a row states a size, it is once, few, many or the class of an expanded clone; other rows omit it.

>TRBV11-2|TRBD2|few|TRBJ2-1
TGTGCCAGCAGCTTGACCTGGGCTAGCGGGAGCAATGAGCAGTTCTTC
CASSLTWASGSNEQFF
>TRBV12-3/TRBV12-4|TRBD2|few|TRBJ2-7
TGTGCCAGCAGTTTGACCGGGACTAGCGTCAGCTCCTACGAGCAGTACTTC
CASSLTGTSVSSYEQYF
>TRBV20-1|TRBD2|many|TRBJ2-7
TGCAGTGCTAGAGACTTCCTAGCGGGGGACTACGAGCAGTACTTC
CSARDFLAGDYEQYF
>TRBV29-1|.|many|TRBJ1-2
TGCAGCGTTGAAGGTGGGGCGGGCTATGGCTACACCTTC
CSVEGGAGYGYTF
>TRBV20-1|TRBD1|few|TRBJ2-3
TGCAGTGCTTCAACCTGGGACAGCCACGGAACAGATACGCAGTATTTT
CSASTWDSHGTDTQYF
>TRBV3-1|.|few|TRBJ1-5
TGTGCCAGCAGCCAAGCAGGGGTGCGGGGCAATCAGCCCCAGCATTTT
CASSQAGVRGNQPQHF
>TRBV2|TRBD2|.|TRBJ2-5
TGTGCCAGCAGTTCTATTCTAGCGGGGTCGGAGGAAGAGACCCAGTACTTC
CASSSILAGSEEETQYF
>TRBV6-2/TRBV6-3|.|.|TRBJ1-2
TGTGCCAGCAGTACCAGGGACGGCTATGGCTACACCTTC
CASSTRDGYGYTF
>TRBV2|.|few|TRBJ2-1
TGTGCCAGCAGTGAAGCGGGGGGGCCGTGGAATGAGCAGTTCTTC
CASSEAGGPWNEQFF
>TRBV27|.|many|TRBJ1-3
TGTGCCAGCAGTTTATCGGCGGACTCTGGAAACACCATATATTTT
CASSLSADSGNTIYF
>TRBV15|.|few|TRBJ1-2
TGTGCCACCAGCAGAGAGGCAGCCGTCAACTATGGCTACACCTTC
CATSREAAVNYGYTF
>TRBV28|.|many|TRBJ2-6
TGTGCCAGCAGCTTGGGGTTCTCTGGGGCCAACGTCCTGACTTTC
CASSLGFSGANVLTF
>TRBV6-1|.|.|TRBJ1-2
TGTGCCAGCACCGCTATTTATGGCTACACCTTC
CASTAIYGYTF
>TRBV12-3/TRBV12-4|TRBD1|many|TRBJ1-2
TGTGCCAGCAGTTTCCGGACAGGGCATGGCTACACCTTC
CASSFRTGHGYTF
>TRBV9|.|many|TRBJ2-5
TGTGCCAGCAGCCGATCAGGACTTCAGAAAGAGACCCAGTACTTC
CASSRSGLQKETQYF
>TRBV11-2|.|few|TRBJ1-2
TGTGCCAGCAGCGCCCTTTCTTTCGGCTACACCTTC
CASSALSFGYTF
>TRBV15|.|many|TRBJ2-1
TGTGCCACCAGAGCGTACAATGAGCAGTTCTTC
CATRAYNEQFF
>TRBV6-1|.|.|TRBJ1-6
TGTGCCAGCACCCCGGCGGCTAGCTCCTATAATTCACCCCTCCACTTT
CASTPAASSYNSPLHF
>TRBV5-5|TRBD2|many|TRBJ2-1
TGTGCCAGCAGCTTACCCCTAGCGGCCTCTTACAATGAGCAGTTCTTC
CASSLPLAASYNEQFF
>TRBV20-1|TRBD1|.|TRBJ1-1
TGCAGTGCTAGAGTACTCGACAGGGGCGAGAACACTGAAGCTTTCTTT
CSARVLDRGENTEAFF
>TRBV5-1|.|many|TRBJ2-7
TGCGCCAGCAGCTTGGGATTTACCGAGCAGTACTTC
CASSLGFTEQYF
>TRBV7-2|.|few|TRBJ2-2
TGTGCCAGCAGCTTAGACCAGCGAAAAACCGGGGAGCTGTTTTTT
CASSLDQRKTGELFF
>TRBV29-1|TRBD1|few|TRBJ2-1
TGCAGCGTTGAAGGCTTCGGACAGGGCCCATATGAGCAGTTCTTC
CSVEGFGQGPYEQFF
>TRBV3-1|.|many|TRBJ2-3
TGTGCCAGCAGCCAAGAAGGCCTAGCAGATTACACAGATACGCAGTATTTT
CASSQEGLADYTDTQYF
>TRBV28|TRBD1|many|TRBJ1-2
TGTGCCAGCAGTTTCGACAGGGGAGGCGGCTACACCTTC
CASSFDRGGGYTF
>TRBV20-1|.|.|TRBJ1-5
TGCAGTGCGAGGACGGATAGCAATCAGCCCCAGCATTTT
CSARTDSNQPQHF
>TRBV18|.|.|TRBJ2-7
TGTGCCAGCTCACCGCCGGAGCTCTACGAGCAGTACTTC
CASSPPELYEQYF
>TRBV4-2|.|few|TRBJ2-5
TGTGCCAGCAGCCAGGAAGGGGGGGGGCCAGAGACCCAGTACTTC
CASSQEGGGPETQYF
>TRBV7-7|.|.|TRBJ1-5
TGTGCCAGCAGCCGGGGACCCAATCAGCCCCAGCATTTT
CASSRGPNQPQHF
>TRBV10-2|.|.|TRBJ1-1
TGCGCCAGCAGAGAGGGGTATGGTGAAGCTTTCTTT
CASREGYGEAFF
>TRBV14|TRBD1|.|TRBJ1-5
TGTGCCAGCAGCCCACAGACTGGGACAGGGGGAGATAGCAATCAGCCCCAGCATTTT
CASSPQTGTGGDSNQPQHF
>TRBV4-2|TRBD2|few|TRBJ2-3
TGTGCCAGCAGCCAGCCGAAAGCCAGGACTAGGGAATCTGATACGCAGTATTTT
CASSQPKARTRESDTQYF
>TRBV20-1|TRBD1|.|TRBJ1-1
TGCAGTGCTGAAAACCCCCCCGGGACAGCGGAAGCTTTCTTT
CSAENPPGTAEAFF